Sample share makes the clone carrying this TCR beta chain medium-sized. This record belongs to a study of PD-1 blockade in classical Hodgkin lymphoma. The V end lost 2 bases, the J end lost 8 bases, and 18 bases lay between the germline ends. This CDR3 comprises 15 residues. Germline CDR1 and CDR2: LNHNV and YYDKDF (reference sequence). Using immunoSEQ multiplex PCR, the repertoire was profiled, and TCRdb retains in-frame clones only, with some absent. The sample lists around 11,000 clones, roughly 74% occurring once. Time point defined: cycle 4 day 1 (C4D1), after more than 5 weeks of nivolumab. Each of the patients experienced relapse following autologous stem cell transplantation, and their brentuximab vedotin exposure differed. Magnetic negative selection served to purify CD4+ T cells out of PBMCs that had been thawed.

The chain recombines TRBV15 with TRBJ1-2; weak D call: TRBD1 (6 bases). Sequences were derived from CD4+ T cells from blood, sampled before the fourth cycle of nivolumab. This receptor was identified in a human donor with classical Hodgkin lymphoma. In DNA, the CDR3 is TGTGCCACCAGCAGAAGTTTGGACGGGGGCCAGGGCTACACCTTC. This encodes CATSRSLDGGQGYTF.